This TCR beta chain was identified in a study of blood T cells in healthy people across ages (dated by TCRdb to about 2015). The study in broad terms: In model experiments, roughly one uniquely barcoded TCR beta cDNA molecule per two T cells was captured by template switching. The study analyzed two additional independent replicas of 1 million unique cDNA reads from the same blood draw for two donors, one aged 18 to 30 and one aged 80 or older. The donors were divided into four age groups: young (average around 16 years), middle-aged (about 39), aged (roughly 66) and long-lived (82). Using deep sequencing normalized with unique cDNA molecular identifiers, the study measured how TCR beta repertoire diversity changes with age. To avoid experimental bias, donors of different ages were randomly spread across the sequencing lanes. General findings and caveats noted by the study authors: Conclusive comparison of naive and antigen-experienced compartments was prevented by the profiling of bulk unsorted PBMCs. Compared with the aged group, the long-lived group had more naive CD4+ T cells, fewer expanded clones and increased TCR diversity, suggesting age selection. There was a strong correlation between observed TCR beta diversity and the percentage of naive T cells measured by flow cytometry. As age increased, observed TCR beta diversity per million T cells dropped in a roughly linear way, and a significant reduction was already evident by age around 41. Estimates of total diversity from one million sequenced T cells were regarded as lower bounds and underestimates. The CMV infection status of donors was not known, potentially confounding age-related changes in expanded clonotypes.

To note about this clonotype: No antigen is known for it. This could be a read error, since a much larger clone is one nucleotide away.

The method behind the library was 5' RACE. Instrument used: Illumina HiSeq 2500. A second PCR of roughly 7 to 12 cycles was run with a J-beta primer mix and a sample-barcoded 5' primer. A template-switch 5' adaptor carrying 12 random nucleotides introduced a unique molecular identifier onto each TCR beta cDNA molecule. At least 3 million CDR3-containing paired-end reads were obtained from each sample. First-strand cDNA synthesis was performed from all RNA using the Mint cDNA synthesis kit, with priming by a TRBC-specific oligonucleotide. After uracil-DNA glycosylase treatment, a first 18-cycle PCR used universal primers M1SS and BC2_uni_R on all cDNA. Per the authors' processing: Normalization of each sample was performed by random selection of 1 million high-quality reads, each carrying a distinct molecular identifier. Reads sharing molecular identifiers were discarded rather than binned into consensus sequences. CDR3 identification, clonotype clustering and error correction used MiTCR with a Q25 quality threshold and the strictest error-elimination algorithm. A nonparametric unseen species model with Euler transformation was used to estimate lower-bound total TCR beta diversity. TCRdb redid the processing of the public reads, applying fastp at Q25 and MiXCR, and retained in-frame beta chains. Entries that share a CDR3 protein sequence are merged under the most common genes and DNA. TCRdb's processing, not the authors' own work, is the source of the V and J calls. A total of 650,000 to 700,000 distinct CDR3 sequences appear in this sample, approximately 30% of them only once. The biggest ten clones account for about 16% of the sample.

As encoded in the germline V gene (reference sequence), CDR1 is SEHNR while CDR2 is FQNEAQ. The CDR3, cysteine through phenylalanine, is 14 amino acids long. The entry retains the CDR3 DNA only, 42 bases that are in frame from base 1. The roughly 42 donors, aged about 6 to 95 years, were systemically healthy Caucasian individuals from Russia. Ten milliliters of peripheral blood were drawn from each donor into EDTA-treated Vacutainer tubes. Ficoll-Paque density-gradient centrifugation was used to isolate PBMCs, with at least 6.5 million per sample. Total RNA was extracted from PBMCs with Trizol reagent, with at least 6 micrograms obtained per sample. The percentages of naive CD45RAhigh/CD27high T cells were determined by flow cytometry on a PBMC aliquot from every donor.

The chain uses TRBV7-9 and TRBJ1-2; a weak D assignment points to TRBD1 (5 bases agree). The receptor comes from an elderly woman in good health. Donor details come from another sample of the same person, matched by shared clones. The sample consisted of blood. The CDR3 region has the sequence CTSSLATGPYGYTF. The sequenced DNA: TGTACCAGCAGCTTAGCTACGGGGCCCTATGGCTACACCTTC.